The sequence of this TCR beta chain was determined in a study of T cells after yellow fever vaccination. This clonotype has only a few counts. Between the trimmed V and J ends, which lost 4 bases and 7 bases, there was a span of 13 bases. This CDR3 is 14 amino acids long. Germline V lookup: CDR1 KGHSH, CDR2 LQKENI. TCRdb passed the 5' RACE reads through MiXCR, listing each CDR3 protein once. The table lists roughly 400,000 distinct CDR3 sequences, around 19% of them singletons. This sequence was found in a man aged 18 to 35 who received the YFV17D yellow fever vaccine. The rearrangement links TRBV18 to TRBJ1-4; no firm D call. The sequencing used PBMCs, collected before the yellow fever booster vaccination. Written as DNA, the CDR3 is TGTGCCAGCTCACAAGGCTCCGGAAGTGAAAAACTGTTTTTT. It codes for CASSQGSGSEKLFF.